The source of this T cell receptor beta chain is a study of blood T cell repertoires in COVID-19 (dated by TCRdb to 2018 to 2020). Study-wide context: Collaborator samples came from the United States, Italy and Spain and covered acute and convalescent phases of COVID-19. The material from the prospective study consisted of cDNA or gDNA derived from T cells, B-cell-depleted T cells, or PBMCs. Deeply sampled blood TCRbeta repertoires from subjects exposed to, actively infected with, or recovered from COVID-19 were included in the dataset. The repertoires were released in a freely available public database intended as a resource for research on the immune response to SARS-CoV-2. The samples were drawn from the first 160 participants of the ongoing ImmuneRACE study and from 950 to 1,500 subjects provided by 6 global collaborators. Nearly every sample came with metadata listing a de-identified subject ID, COVID-19 status, age in years and sex. HLA class I and class II types, where available, came from metadata supplied by the sample provider rather than from assay-based typing. The study at large found these results: How much clinical and demographic metadata was included differed by source and by participant, and the metadata was provided uncurated.

Collaborating institutions collected whole blood in K2EDTA tubes following their own protocols. Collaborator samples were shipped for TCRbeta analysis as frozen whole blood, isolated PBMCs, or DNA extracted from either sample type. The immunoSEQ Assay, a bias-controlled multiplex PCR, was used to amplify TCRbeta CDR3 regions from genomic DNA. Per the original workflow: The number of nucleated cells in each sample was estimated by amplification of reference gene primers within the assay. To quantify the absolute abundance of each unique TCRbeta CDR3 rearrangement, sequence reads were collapsed and filtered. For each sample, productive Simpson clonality was calculated as the square root of Simpson's diversity index over productive rearrangements. TCRdb's version of the immuneACCESS table is confined to in-frame rearrangements and falls short of the full clone set. An unresolved V gene accounts for under half of the shortfall where checked; the remainder is of unknown origin. V, J and clone size derive from that table, while D and trimming were established from the DNA sequence. The sample contains 85,000 to 100,000 clones, approximately 86% of them found a single time. Together, the top ten hold more than 7% of the sample.

A remark on this clone: The antigen this receptor binds is unknown. Base qualities are not at hand, and no much larger clone is one base apart.

The CDR3 runs 16 amino acids, cysteine and phenylalanine included. Left in the record is the CDR3 DNA by itself, 48 bases read in frame from the first base. The germline V gene (reference sequence) specifies LNHDA as CDR1 and SQIVND as CDR2. Trimming removed 5 bases from V and 4 bases from J, leaving 17 bases between the germline ends. The V and J segments used are TRBV19 and TRBJ1-4, and the D gene may be TRBD1, 6 bases matching. The clonotype comes from a man aged 60 to 75 with acute or convalescent COVID-19. The sample was peripheral blood. In nucleotides, the sequence is TGTGCCAGTAGTGACATCCCCCAGGGGCTTAATGAAAAACTGTTTTTT. It encodes CASSDIPQGLNEKLFF.